This T cell receptor beta chain derives from a study of metastatic and nonmetastatic thyroid tumors. Study as a whole: Repertoire comparison spanned blood and tumor or nodule tissue of malignant and benign thyroid patients.

The CDR3 is made up of 15 amino acids. V was clipped by 8 bases and J by 4 bases; unmatched bases: 11. Germline-derived CDR1 and CDR2 are ENHRY and SYGVKD. The study, taken as a whole, reports: Patients with malignant thyroid tumors reportedly had significantly higher TCR beta diversity than those with benign nodules, in blood and tumor.

Per the original methods: Using the CDR3 differences seen across clinicopathological groups, the authors built a distant-metastasis classifier for papillary thyroid cancer, which was meant to discriminate distant-metastatic patients. Using MiXCR, TCRdb re-called clones from the PCR reads. TCRdb's processing, not the authors', yielded these V and J calls. The table includes some 13,000 clones, roughly 12% detected once. This clone was picked up a small number of times. Its antigen is as yet unknown. No patient had received any treatment before thyroid surgery. The chain uses TRBV10-3 and TRBJ2-3, with 8 bases aligning to TRBD1. The source material was blood. The receptor was derived from a female donor with papillary thyroid cancer or a benign thyroid nodule (not recorded which). Some clones in this sample may be carry-over from other donors' samples. CDR3 sequence reads: CAIVGRTGMSDTQYF. The DNA of the CDR3 is TGTGCCATCGTAGGTAGGACAGGGATGTCAGATACGCAGTATTTT.